The entry below describes one TCR beta chain. Its antigen is currently unknown. The sample originates from a study of T cell repertoires in cytomegalovirus infection. TCRdb reprocessed the reads via MiXCR and lists one record per CDR3 protein. The profile shows 800,000 to 950,000 distinct CDR3 sequences, approximately 32% of them singletons. There are 16 residues in the CDR3. J was trimmed by 6 bases and V by 2 bases; bases with no gene match: 6. Germline CDR1 reads WSHSY; CDR2 reads SAAADI. V is TRBV10-2 and J is TRBJ2-2; 10 bases agree with TRBD2. The sample was cultured CD8+ T cells from PBMCs, taken from culture after CMV antigen stimulation. The sequence derives from a human donor in good health (CMV status not recorded). Some clones in this sample may be carry-over from other donors' samples. The CDR3 DNA follows: TGCGCCAGCAGTGAGGCCACCGGGACTAGCGCCGGGGAGCTGTTTTTT. Amino acids: CASSEATGTSAGELFF.